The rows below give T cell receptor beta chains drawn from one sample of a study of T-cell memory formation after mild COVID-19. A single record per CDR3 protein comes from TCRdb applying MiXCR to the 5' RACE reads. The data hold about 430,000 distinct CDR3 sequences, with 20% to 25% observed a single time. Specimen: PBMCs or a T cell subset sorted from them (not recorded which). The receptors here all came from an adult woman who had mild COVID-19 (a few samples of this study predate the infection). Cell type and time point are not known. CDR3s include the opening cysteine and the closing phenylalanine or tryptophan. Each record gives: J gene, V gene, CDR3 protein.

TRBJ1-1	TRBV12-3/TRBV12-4	CASRLGVTEAFF
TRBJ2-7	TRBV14	CASSQVGSRVSEQYF
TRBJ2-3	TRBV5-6	CASSLEGLASPTDTQYF
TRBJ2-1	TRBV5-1	CASSLGLPTNEQFF
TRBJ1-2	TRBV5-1	CASSSGTGGLLDYGYTF
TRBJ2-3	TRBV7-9	CASSFTAGSTDTQYF
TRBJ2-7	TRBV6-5	CASSYSSTGSYEQYF
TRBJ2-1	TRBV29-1	CSVQSWQTEQFF
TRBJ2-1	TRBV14	CASSPFLGQGHEQFF
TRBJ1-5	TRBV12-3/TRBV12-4	CASSLSSNQPQHF
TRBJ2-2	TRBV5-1	CASSLAQDDTGINTGELFF
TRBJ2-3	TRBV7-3	CASSLSSGMTDTQYF
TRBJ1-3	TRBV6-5	CASSTGDSGNTIYF
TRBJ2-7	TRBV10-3	CAISEWSDEQYF
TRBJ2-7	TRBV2	CASSEEWGTGEYEQYF
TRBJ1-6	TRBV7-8	CASSLWETVSPLHF
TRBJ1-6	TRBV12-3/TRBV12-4	CASSLRNSPLHF
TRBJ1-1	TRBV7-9	CASSLAFTGGNTEAFF
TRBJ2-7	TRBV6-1	CASNLEWTAHYEQYF
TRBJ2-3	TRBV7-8	CASSPRASGGPTDTQYF
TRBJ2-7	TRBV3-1	CASSYRGGSSYEQYF
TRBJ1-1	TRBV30	CAWNWAKTEAFF
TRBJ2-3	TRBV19	CASNLRGGTDTQYF
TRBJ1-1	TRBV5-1	CASSPASRSGRGPPEAFF
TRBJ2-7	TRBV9	CASSRAGGPTTYEQYF
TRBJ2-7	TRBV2	CASSSPWGSHTYF
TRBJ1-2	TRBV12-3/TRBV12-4	CASSLGEGGNYGYTF
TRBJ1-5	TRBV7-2	CASSRDSSNQPQHF
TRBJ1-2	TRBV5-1	CASSLEGSSHGYTF
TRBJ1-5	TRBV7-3	CASSLTEGQPQHF
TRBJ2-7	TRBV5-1	CASSLGGKAEYSYEQYF
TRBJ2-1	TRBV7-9	CASSPRSGRNEQFF
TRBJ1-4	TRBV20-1	CSARLIANEKLFF
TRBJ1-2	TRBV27	CASSPYDRTNYGYTF
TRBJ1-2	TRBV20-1	CSVPEIMARYGYTF
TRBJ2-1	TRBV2	CASSGGVLTNEQFF
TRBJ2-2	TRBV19	CASSGNTLAGGPNTGELFF
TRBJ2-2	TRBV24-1	CATSGGQSVTGELFF
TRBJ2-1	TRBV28	CASSLLEGARYNEQFF
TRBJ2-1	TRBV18	CASSPPQMSSYNEQFF
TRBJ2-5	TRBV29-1	CSVPGGETQYF
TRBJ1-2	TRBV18	CASSPGTGGNYGYTF
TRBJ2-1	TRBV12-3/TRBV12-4	CASSLARDPGNNEQFF
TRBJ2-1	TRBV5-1	CASSLEDLISYNEQFF
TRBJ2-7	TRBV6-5	CASRPRGTTYEQYF
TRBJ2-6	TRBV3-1	CASSQVVGSGANVLTF
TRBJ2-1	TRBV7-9	CASSAGIRDEQFF
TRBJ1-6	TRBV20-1	CSATDPRTGSPLHF
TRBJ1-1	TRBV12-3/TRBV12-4	CASSPDTDTEAFF